One and the same sample provided the 31 T cell receptor beta chains below, sequenced in a study of cytomegalovirus exposure and HLA in healthy donors. Both 60 Vbeta primers and 13 Jbeta primers went into the PCR. The data were produced by immunoSEQ multiplex PCR, yet TCRdb's version contains in-frame clones alone and is incomplete. Here the sample spans 100,000 to 150,000 clones, 75% to 85% being singletons. The sequencing input was PBMCs. These receptors were collected from a man aged 30-40 years in good health and CMV-seropositive.

The genes are TRBV10-2 and TRBJ2-3; 9 nucleotides align to TRBD1. The CDR3 loop spans 14 amino acids. Germline-derived CDR1 and CDR2 are WSHSY and SAAADI. V lost 9 bases and J lost 1; bases outside the gene matches: 5. In DNA, the CDR3 is TGCGCCAGTACCGACAGGGGGGGCACAGATACGCAGTATTTT. Amino acid sequence: CASTDRGGTDTQYF.

The chain is built from TRBV6-1 and TRBJ1-5; unclear D gene. Trimming removed 6 bases from V and 4 bases from J, with 4 bases in between. CDR3 length equals 11 residues. The germline CDR1 and CDR2 sequences are MNHNS and SASEGT. The CDR3 here is CASRENQPQHF. The CDR3 coding sequence is TGTGCCAGCAGAGAGAATCAGCCCCAGCATTTT.

Notes on this clone: A read error may account for a junction end that differs from germline. This chain joins TRBV2 and TRBJ2-1; 7 bases line up with TRBD2. The V gene's germline CDR1 is SNHLY and CDR2 FYNNEI. The CDR3 is made up of 14 amino acids. Here the CDR3 reads CTSSVGEWGGEQFF. CDR3 DNA sequence: TGTACCAGCAGTGTAGGGGAGTGGGGGGGTGAGCAGTTCTTC.

The chain links TRBV6-4 to TRBJ2-3; 8 nucleotides line up with TRBD2. The J segment lost 2 bases and the V segment lost 6 bases, leaving 1 base of the junction unmatched. The CDR3 extends over 13 amino acids. Germline CDR1 MRHNA, CDR2 SNTAGT. In DNA form, the CDR3 reads TGTGCCAGCAGCGGGGGGGCCACAGATACGCAGTATTTT. Protein product: CASSGGATDTQYF.

CDR3 amino acids: CASSLSKGGAYEQYF. The DNA of the CDR3 is TGTGCCAGCAGTTTATCGAAAGGCGGAGCCTACGAGCAGTACTTC. The chain uses TRBV27 and TRBJ2-7; D remains unclear. The CDR3 contains 15 residues. The germline V gene encodes CDR1 MNHEY and CDR2 SMNVEV (reference sequence). Trimming left V 0 bases short and J 2 bases short, with 11 bases between.

This clone has a handful of counts. The chain joins TRBV2 to TRBJ2-7; maybe TRBD2 (6 bases). Germline V lookup: CDR1 SNHLY, CDR2 FYNNEI. The CDR3 runs to 15 residues. The V end lost 6 bases, the J end lost 1 base, and 16 bases lay between the germline ends. The CDR3 DNA is TGTGCCAGCAGGGAGGGACTGGGCCTTTCCTACGAGCAGTACTTC. This gives the protein CASREGLGLSYEQYF.

The V and J genes are TRBV27 and TRBJ2-6; no reliable D call. V shed 3 bases and J shed 1 base, with 7 bases lying between them. Germline V CDR1 and CDR2: MNHEY, SMNVEV (reference sequence). This CDR3 region has 15 residues. The CDR3 DNA is TGTGCCAGCAGTTTTAAAAATTCTGGGGCCAACGTCCTGACTTTC. Its protein product is CASSFKNSGANVLTF.

The chain links TRBV7-3 to TRBJ2-2; unclear D gene. Germline CDR1 is SGHTA and CDR2 is FQGTGA. CDR3 length equals 14 residues. V gave up 0 bases and J gave up 6 bases, with 8 bases separating them. DNA for the CDR3: TGTGCCAGCAGCTTAACGGTCAGCGCCGGGGAGCTGTTTTTT. It is translated as CASSLTVSAGELFF. Together with reference TRBV7-3 and TRBJ2-2, the CDR3 gives the full variable domain: GAGVSQTPSNKVTEKGKYVELRCDPISGHTALYWYRQSLGQGPEFLIYFQGTGAADDSGLPNDRFFAVRPEGSVSTLKIQRTERGDSAVYLCASSLTVSAGELFFGEGSRLTVL.

Only a few counts were recorded for this clone. The rearrangement uses TRBV30 and TRBJ2-3; 10 bases line up with TRBD2. J lost 2 bases, V lost 2 bases, and 7 bases had no gene match. The CDR3 spans 16 residues. Germline values: CDR1 GTSNPN, CDR2 SVGIG (reference sequence). The CDR3 region has the DNA TGTGCCTGGAGTAGGTTAGCGGGGGGTTTCACAGATACGCAGTATTTT. Its translation: CAWSRLAGGFTDTQYF. Complete variable domain (other parts from reference TRBV30 and TRBJ2-3): SQTIHQWPATLVQPVGSPLSLECTVEGTSNPNLYWYRQAAGRGLQLLFYSVGIGQISSEVPQNLSASRPQDRQFILSSKKLLLSDSGFYLCAWSRLAGGFTDTQYFGPGTRLTVL.

The chain uses TRBV10-3 and TRBJ2-7; tentative D call: TRBD1 (5 bases). This CDR3 region has 14 residues. V was clipped by 4 bases and J by 0 bases, with 10 bases between them. Germline assignment: CDR1 ENHRY and CDR2 SYGVKD. The CDR3 here is CAISGGRASYEQYF. The CDR3 nucleotides are TGTGCCATCAGTGGGGGCAGGGCCTCCTACGAGCAGTACTTC.

This clone came up once. This chain uses TRBV6-1 with TRBJ2-7; 8 positions match TRBD2. This CDR3 has 14 residues. J was trimmed by 2 bases and V by 8 bases; bases with no gene match: 8. Germline-derived CDR1 and CDR2 are MNHNS and SASEGT. CDR3 nucleotides: TGTGCCAGCGGCCCGCGGGGGGTAGCCTACGAGCAGTACTTC. Translation: CASGPRGVAYEQYF.

The V call is TRBV6-1, the J call TRBJ2-1; no reliable D call. This CDR3 is built from 15 residues. The V gene lost 5 bases and the J gene lost 3 bases, with 14 bases spanning the gap. Germline V lookup: CDR1 MNHNS, CDR2 SASEGT. The CDR3 here is CASSPQSANYNEQFF. Written as DNA, the CDR3 is TGTGCCAGCAGTCCACAGTCGGCTAACTACAATGAGCAGTTCTTC.

The chain has TRBV30 and TRBJ1-1; 8 bases agree with TRBD1. The CDR3 spans 15 residues. Unmatched junction bases numbered 6, after V lost 2 bases and J lost 1 base. Per germline, CDR1 GTSNPN and CDR2 SVGIG (reference sequence). The CDR3 region has the DNA TGTGCCTGGAGTTTACCCGGGACAGGGAACACTGAAGCTTTCTTT. This encodes CAWSLPGTGNTEAFF.

The rearrangement joins TRBV28 to TRBJ2-7; 7 bases are shared with TRBD1. Germline CDR1 and CDR2: MDHEN and SYDVKM. V lost 3 bases to trimming and J lost 3 bases; unmatched junction nucleotides: 11. The CDR3 is 16 residues long. The CDR3 DNA follows: TGTGCCAGCAGTTTTTTTAGCCTGAGGACAGGCTACGAGCAGTACTTC. Its protein product is CASSFFSLRTGYEQYF. Full variable domain (missing parts from reference TRBV28 and TRBJ2-7): DVKVTQSSRYLVKRTGEKVFLECVQDMDHENMFWYRQDPGLGLRLIYFSYDVKMKEKGDIPEGYSVSREKKERFSLILESASTNQTSMYLCASSFFSLRTGYEQYFGPGTRLTVT.

The V gene is TRBV29-1, the J gene TRBJ2-5; 11 nucleotides agree with TRBD1. This CDR3 has 13 amino acids. With V trimmed by 5 bases and J by 5 bases, 4 bases remained unmatched. In germline, CDR1 is SQVTM, CDR2 ANQGSEA. The CDR3 nucleotides read TGCAGCGTTCGGACAGGGGGCAGGGAGACCCAGTACTTC. Translated, it gives CSVRTGGRETQYF. The full variable domain, completed using reference TRBV29-1 and TRBJ2-5, is SAVISQKPSRDICQRGTSLTIQCQVDSQVTMMFWYRQQPGQSLTLIATANQGSEATYESGFVIDKFPISRPNLTFSTLTVSNMSPEDSSIYLCSVRTGGRETQYFGPGTRLLVL.

The J gene is TRBJ1-6, the V gene TRBV27, with D tentatively TRBD1 (6 bases). The ends were cut back, 3 bases at V and 7 bases at J, with 10 bases in the middle. The CDR3 has 14 residues. CDR1 is MNHEY and CDR2 is SMNVEV in the germline V gene (reference sequence). In DNA form, the CDR3 reads TGTGCCAGCAGTTTTGGCAGGGGAAATTCACCCCTCCACTTT. It codes for CASSFGRGNSPLHF.

V gene TRBV29-1 combines with J gene TRBJ2-3, with 12 bases fitting TRBD2. Germline V lookup: CDR1 SQVTM, CDR2 ANQGSEA. The CDR3 consists of 15 residues. The V gene end was trimmed by 3 bases and the J gene end by 1 base; junction bases not matched to a gene: 2. This chain's CDR3 is CSVEPSGGGTDTQYF. CDR3 sequence (DNA): TGCAGCGTTGAGCCTAGCGGGGGGGGCACAGATACGCAGTATTTT.

The chain is built from TRBV6-5 and TRBJ1-1; a possible D gene is TRBD1 (5 bases). Trimming cost V 2 bases and J 7 bases, with 14 bases left between them. CDR1 is MNHEY and CDR2 is SVGAGI in the germline V gene. CDR3 length: 14 residues. CDR3 in DNA: TGTGCCAGCAGTTACGCACCAGGGAGGGTTGAAGCTTTCTTT. Translation gives CASSYAPGRVEAFF.

This chain connects TRBV18 to TRBJ1-4; D uncertain. Trimming took off 7 bases at V and 2 bases at J, with 11 bases between the two ends. Germline CDR1 is KGHSH and CDR2 is LQKENI. The CDR3 contains 14 residues. Here the CDR3 DNA reads TGTGCCAGCTTAGGCAGCGCGACTAATGAAAAACTGTTTTTT. This gives the protein CASLGSATNEKLFF.

This clone was observed once. The chain recombines TRBV10-3 with TRBJ2-1; 7 nucleotides match TRBD2. Germline trimming cut 10 bases from V and 5 bases from J; bases unmatched to any gene: 8. The germline V gene has CDR1 ENHRY and CDR2 SYGVKD. The CDR3 length is 13 residues. The CDR3 DNA follows: TGTGCCAGCGCGGGAGCCAGGGACAATGAGCAGTTCTTC. It specifies CASAGARDNEQFF.

This chain connects TRBV9 to TRBJ1-2; 12 bases match TRBD1. The junction had 4 bases not matched to a gene; V was cut back by 3 bases and J by 7 bases. This CDR3 contains 14 residues. CDR1 SGDLS and CDR2 YYNGEE come from the germline V gene. The CDR3 sequence is CASSGGQGAGGYTF. Here the CDR3 DNA reads TGTGCCAGCAGCGGGGGACAGGGGGCTGGTGGCTACACCTTC.

The CDR3 bases are TGTGCCAGTAGTATCAGACAGCGCCGCGATCAGCCCCAGCATTTT. This gives the protein CASSIRQRRDQPQHF. The V gene is TRBV19, the J gene TRBJ1-5, with D perhaps TRBD1 (5 bases). V shed 3 bases and J shed 5 bases, with 14 bases lying between them. This CDR3 is built from 15 residues. The germline gives CDR1 LNHDA, CDR2 SQIVND (reference sequence). Variable domain in full (rest from reference TRBV19 and TRBJ1-5): DGGITQSPKYLFRKEGQNVTLSCEQNLNHDAMYWYRQDPGQGLRLIYYSQIVNDFQKGDIAEGYSVSREKKESFPLTVTSAQKNPTAFYLCASSIRQRRDQPQHFGDGTRLSIL.

The CDR3 protein is CASSFGQGAGDRYGYTF. The CDR3 coding sequence is TGTGCCAGCAGCTTCGGACAGGGGGCCGGGGACCGCTATGGCTACACCTTC. The J gene is TRBJ1-2, the V gene TRBV13; the match to TRBD1 covers 11 bases. The CDR3 consists of 17 residues. Germline values: CDR1 PRHDT, CDR2 FYEKMQ (reference sequence). The V and J ends lost 3 bases and 4 bases, in that order; junction bases with no gene match: 10. Supplemented by reference TRBV13 and TRBJ1-2, the full variable domain reads AAGVIQSPRHLIKEKRETATLKCYPIPRHDTVYWYQQGPGQDPQFLISFYEKMQSDKGSIPDRFSAQQFSDYHSELNMSSLELGDSALYFCASSFGQGAGDRYGYTFGSGTRLTVV.

The chain recombines TRBV4-1 with TRBJ1-2, with D perhaps TRBD1 (6 bases). The V and J ends lost 1 base and 6 bases respectively, with 18 bases between them. This CDR3 is built from 16 residues. CDR1 and CDR2 from the germline V gene are MGHRA and YSYEKL. CDR3 sequence (DNA): TGCGCCAGCAGCCAAGTATCCGCAGGGACACTGGATGGCTACACCTTC. It codes for CASSQVSAGTLDGYTF.

This clone came up a few times. The rearrangement uses TRBV5-1 and TRBJ2-7, with a weak D call TRBD1 (5 bases). The germline V and J ends were trimmed by 5 bases and 5 bases, with 14 bases remaining between them. The CDR3 contains 13 residues. In germline, CDR1 is SGHRS, CDR2 YFSETQ. CDR3 sequence (DNA): TGCGCCAGCAGTTCGGACACGGCGAACGAGCAGTACTTC. Its protein product is CASSSDTANEQYF.

The V and J genes are TRBV11-2 and TRBJ2-7; the match to TRBD1 covers 8 bases. Germline V lookup: CDR1 SGHAT, CDR2 FQNNGV. The CDR3 loop spans 16 amino acids. Trimming cost V 3 bases and J 3 bases; bases outside gene matches: 10. CDR3 amino acids: CASSFQPGQEIYEQYF. The CDR3 DNA is TGTGCCAGCAGCTTTCAACCGGGACAGGAGATCTACGAGCAGTACTTC.

This clone occurred a few times. This chain connects TRBV28 to TRBJ2-7; 9 bases are shared with TRBD1. V was clipped by 5 bases and J by 5 bases; unmatched bases: 10. There are 15 residues in the CDR3. From germline, CDR1 is MDHEN and CDR2 SYDVKM. Here the CDR3 reads CASSQPQGATDEQYF. The CDR3 DNA sequence: TGTGCCAGCAGTCAACCACAGGGGGCGACGGACGAGCAGTACTTC.

The chain links TRBV5-1 to TRBJ1-1; weak D call: TRBD1 (6 bases). CDR3 size: 17 residues. Germline lookup yields CDR1 SGHRS and CDR2 YFSETQ. V lost 0 bases and J 0 bases, leaving 15 bases between the germline ends. The CDR3: CASSLASTGPLNTEAFF. CDR3 coding DNA: TGCGCCAGCAGCTTGGCCTCAACAGGGCCCTTGAACACTGAAGCTTTCTTT.

The sample holds one count of this clone. V usage is TRBV6-5 and J usage is TRBJ1-1; TRBD1 matches at 7 bases. Germline V gene lookup returns CDR1 MNHEY and CDR2 SVGAGI. The J segment lost 10 bases and the V segment lost 5 bases, leaving 10 bases of the junction unmatched. This CDR3 has 13 amino acids. The CDR3 region has the DNA TGTGCCAGCAGTCCCCAAGACAGGGTGGCAGCTTTCTTT. As protein: CASSPQDRVAAFF.

The chain combines TRBV5-1 with TRBJ1-2; maybe TRBD1 (5 bases). Germline assignment: CDR1 SGHRS and CDR2 YFSETQ. There are 14 residues in the CDR3. V was clipped by 4 bases and J by 3 bases, with 13 bases between them. This CDR3 is CASSPDSPDYGYTF. The CDR3, as DNA: TGCGCCAGCAGCCCAGACAGTCCAGACTATGGCTACACCTTC.

CDR3 in DNA: TGTGCCAGCAGCTTAGATCCGGGGAACACCGGGGAGCTGTTTTTT. It translates to CASSLDPGNTGELFF. V usage is TRBV13 and J usage is TRBJ2-2; D is unclear. Per germline, CDR1 PRHDT and CDR2 FYEKMQ (reference sequence). This CDR3 region has 15 residues. The V gene lost 1 base and the J gene lost 1 base, with 7 bases spanning the gap.